What follows are 6 T cell receptor beta chains derived from one specimen sequenced in a study of beta chain features in type 1 diabetes. Their specific antigens are unknown. The study, taken as a whole, reports: Moderate yet significant TCRB CDR3 shortening was seen in Type 1 diabetes patients in all four CD4+ subsets.

Isolated RNA was reverse transcribed in full, so expressed TCRB transcripts were sequenced. Some clones are missing from TCRdb's copy, which holds only in-frame ones; the method was immunoSEQ multiplex PCR. The table shows about 710,000 clones, with over 11% occurring only once. Material for sequencing was naive CD4+ T cells from blood. The receptors stem from a man between 18 and 29 years old with type 1 diabetes.

This clone was seen a handful of times. V and J are TRBV5-1 and TRBJ1-1; a possible D gene is TRBD1 (5 bases). The CDR3 loop spans 14 amino acids. CDR1 is SGHRS, CDR2 YFSETQ, per germline. Trimming stripped 5 bases from V and 6 bases from J, with 17 bases between. CDR3 DNA sequence: TGCGCCAGCAGACTCTCCGGGACCACCTCTGAAGCTTTCTTT. It encodes CASRLSGTTSEAFF.

The table lists this clone with a few counts. V and J are TRBV10-3 and TRBJ1-5; D gene ambiguous. This CDR3 spans 13 amino acids. The V and J ends lost 4 bases and 5 bases respectively, with 9 bases between them. From germline, CDR1 is ENHRY and CDR2 SYGVKD. The CDR3 region has the DNA TGTGCCATCAGTGGGGGTTCCGATCAGCCCCAGCATTTT. It specifies CAISGGSDQPQHF.

This clone turned up a few times. The rearrangement uses TRBV29-1 and TRBJ1-5; weak D call: TRBD1 (6 bases). Trimming stripped 6 bases from V and 5 bases from J, with 17 bases between. Per germline, CDR1 SQVTM and CDR2 ANQGSEA. The CDR3 contains 14 residues. CDR3 DNA sequence: TGCAGCGTCAGTGGGGGCGCGGGGGATCAGCCCCAGCATTTT. It codes for CSVSGGAGDQPQHF.

The rearrangement links TRBV11-2 to TRBJ2-5; unclear D gene. This CDR3 comprises 12 residues. V was pared by 3 bases and J by 5 bases, with 7 bases between. Germline values: CDR1 SGHAT, CDR2 FQNNGV. CDR3 nucleotides: TGTGCCAGCAGCTTCTCGTTTGAGACCCAGTACTTC. Translated: CASSFSFETQYF.

This clone was counted a few times. The J gene is TRBJ2-7, the V gene TRBV4-3; the D call may be TRBD1 or TRBD2 (5 bases each). V lost 1 base and J 2 bases, leaving 18 bases between the germline ends. The CDR3 is 17 amino acids. CDR1 LGHNA and CDR2 YSLEER come from the germline V gene. CDR3 bases: TGCGCCAGCAGCCAAGGGGTCTACAGGACGGGGACCTACGAGCAGTACTTC. It is translated as CASSQGVYRTGTYEQYF.

This clone is a singleton in its sample. The rearrangement uses TRBV10-2 and TRBJ2-4, with D perhaps matching TRBD2 (5 bases). V was trimmed by 4 bases and J by 0 bases, leaving 10 bases between them. Germline V lookup: CDR1 WSHSY, CDR2 SAAADI. This CDR3 contains 15 residues. The CDR3 DNA reads TGCGCCAGCAGTGGTGAGGGTCTAGCCAAAAACATTCAGTACTTC. Its protein is CASSGEGLAKNIQYF.